Listed below are T cell receptor beta chains from one sample, sequenced in a study of blood T cell repertoires in COVID-19. Clones were sequenced by immunoSEQ multiplex PCR, and TCRdb holds only the in-frame ones, with some missing. This table holds 190,000 or so clones, 70% to 80% found once. Source material: peripheral blood. These receptors were taken from a man aged 50 to 59 who had recovered from COVID-19. The CDR3 runs from the conserved cysteine through the conserved F or W. A D gene is named only where the DNA matches it firmly. Rows give clone size only sometimes, using once, few, many, or a class for an expanded clone.

>-|TRBJ2-5|TRBV7-9|-
CASSSPGQSETQYF
TGTGCCAGCAGCTCCCCCGGACAGAGTGAGACCCAGTACTTC
>-|TRBJ2-7|TRBV7-2|-
CASSFLSSYEQYF
TGTGCCAGCAGCTTCCTCAGCTCCTACGAGCAGTACTTC
>-|TRBJ2-7|TRBV7-9|-
CASSLVVDIRPTYEQYF
TGTGCCAGCAGCTTAGTTGTGGACATCCGACCAACCTACGAGCAGTACTTC
>TRBD1|TRBJ2-5|TRBV7-7|few
CASSLAGTGGGETQYF
TGTGCCAGCAGCTTAGCGGGGACAGGGGGCGGAGAGACCCAGTACTTC
>TRBD2|TRBJ2-1|TRBV3-1/TRBV3-2|-
CASSPKEAGGHNEQFF
TGTGCCAGCAGCCCAAAGGAGGCGGGAGGCCACAATGAGCAGTTCTTC
>TRBD2|TRBJ2-1|TRBV7-6|-
CASRLESGSRYEQFF
TGTGCCAGCAGACTCGAAAGCGGGAGCCGCTATGAGCAGTTCTTC
>-|TRBJ2-5|TRBV4-1|few
CASSQSRGGVFQETQYF
TGCGCCAGCAGCCAATCAAGGGGCGGGGTTTTCCAAGAGACCCAGTACTTC
>TRBD2|TRBJ2-7|TRBV7-8|-
CASSLTGGYEQYF
TGTGCCAGCAGCTTAACGGGAGGTTACGAGCAGTACTTC
>TRBD2|TRBJ2-2|TRBV4-3|-
CASSPQPRLAENTGELFF
TGCGCCAGCAGCCCCCAACCCCGACTAGCGGAGAACACCGGGGAGCTGTTTTTT
>-|TRBJ2-6|TRBV11-2|few
CASSTGLSGANVLTF
TGTGCCAGCAGCACAGGGCTCTCTGGGGCCAACGTCCTGACTTTC
>-|TRBJ1-1|TRBV9|few
CASSVGGDLNTEAFF
TGTGCCAGCAGCGTGGGAGGTGACCTGAACACTGAAGCTTTCTTT
>-|TRBJ2-2|TRBV1|-
CTSSQDLTDRVANTGELFF
TGCACCAGCAGCCAAGATCTTACTGACAGGGTAGCGAACACCGGGGAGCTGTTTTTT
>TRBD1|TRBJ2-1|TRBV12-5|few
CASALPGGLQFF
TGTGCTAGTGCCCTGCCAGGGGGCCTGCAGTTCTTC
>TRBD1|TRBJ1-1|TRBV29-1|few
CSVVGTGFGYTEAFF
TGCAGCGTTGTAGGGACAGGGTTCGGTTACACTGAAGCTTTCTTT
>TRBD1|TRBJ2-3|TRBV5-1|-
CASTQRTGSTDTQYF
TGCGCCAGCACCCAGCGGACAGGGAGCACAGATACGCAGTATTTT
>-|TRBJ1-1|TRBV2|-
CASSDPVYRNTEAFF
TGTGCCAGCAGTGACCCCGTTTACAGGAACACTGAAGCTTTCTTT
>TRBD2|TRBJ2-1|TRBV24-1|-
CATSDHGLAGGPGSDNEQFF
TGTGCCACCAGTGACCATGGACTAGCGGGAGGGCCGGGGTCTGATAATGAGCAGTTCTTC
>TRBD2|TRBJ2-5|TRBV19|-
CASRLAGGIETQYF
TGTGCCAGTAGACTAGCGGGGGGGATCGAGACCCAGTACTTC
>TRBD2|TRBJ2-5|TRBV9|once
CASSAEGLATIGETQYF
TGTGCCAGCAGCGCCGAAGGACTAGCAACCATCGGGGAGACCCAGTACTTC
>-|TRBJ1-6|TRBV5-1|-
CASSPETAYNSPLHF
TGCGCCAGCAGCCCCGAGACAGCATATAATTCACCCCTCCACTTT
>-|TRBJ1-3|TRBV19|few
CASSIRLEQANSGNTIYF
TGTGCCAGTAGTATACGTCTGGAACAGGCCAACTCTGGAAACACCATATATTTT
>TRBD1|TRBJ1-1|TRBV7-3|-
CASSSTGTGTEAFF
TGTGCCAGCAGCTCAACCGGGACAGGCACTGAAGCTTTCTTT
>TRBD1|TRBJ1-1|TRBV4-1|few
CASSQARQGRNAEAFF
TGCGCCAGCAGCCAAGCGCGACAGGGGCGGAACGCTGAAGCTTTCTTT
>-|TRBJ2-3|TRBV14|-
CASSQGRHTDTQYF
TGTGCCAGCAGCCAAGGCCGACACACAGATACGCAGTATTTT
>TRBD2|TRBJ2-7|TRBV10-3|-
CAIRLAGGAYEQYF
TGTGCCATCAGGTTAGCGGGAGGAGCCTACGAGCAGTACTTC
>-|TRBJ2-2|TRBV7-6|-
CASSLGAGGANTGELFF
TGTGCCAGCAGCTTAGGCGCTGGCGGTGCGAACACCGGGGAGCTGTTTTTT
>TRBD2|TRBJ2-2|TRBV4-1|-
CASSRLTSGSLGELFF
TGCGCCAGCAGCCGACTAACTAGCGGGAGTCTCGGGGAGCTGTTTTTT
>TRBD2|TRBJ2-1|TRBV4-1|-
CASGQLADYNEQFF
TGCGCCAGCGGCCAACTAGCGGACTACAATGAGCAGTTCTTC
>TRBD1|TRBJ2-7|TRBV27|-
CASSLSGVLGRGRDEQYF
TGTGCCAGCAGTTTATCAGGGGTATTGGGCAGGGGGCGAGACGAGCAGTACTTC
>TRBD2|TRBJ2-1|TRBV19|-
CASSISSGIHNEQFF
TGTGCCAGTAGTATCTCTAGCGGGATCCACAATGAGCAGTTCTTC
>TRBD2|TRBJ2-7|TRBV19|-
CASSQARGASYEQYF
TGTGCCAGTAGCCAGGCGCGGGGGGCCTCCTACGAGCAGTACTTC
>TRBD2|TRBJ2-3|TRBV27|few
CASSFGTSGRFSDTQYF
TGTGCCAGCAGTTTTGGCACTAGCGGGAGATTCTCAGATACGCAGTATTTT
>-|TRBJ1-2|TRBV19|-
CASIAKGDYGYTF
TGTGCCAGTATCGCGAAAGGGGACTATGGCTACACCTTC
>-|TRBJ2-7|TRBV15|-
CATSSVFNYEQYF
TGTGCCACCAGCAGTGTCTTTAACTACGAGCAGTACTTC
>-|TRBJ1-6|TRBV5-1|-
CASSLAGQIRNSPLHF
TGCGCCAGCAGCTTGGCAGGACAGATTAGAAATTCACCCCTCCACTTT
>TRBD2|TRBJ2-2|TRBV2|-
CASEVGRGTGELFF
TGTGCCAGCGAGGTCGGGAGGGGAACCGGGGAGCTGTTTTTT
>-|TRBJ1-1|TRBV10-3|-
CAISVRGENTEAFF
TGTGCCATCAGTGTAAGGGGCGAGAACACTGAAGCTTTCTTT
>-|TRBJ2-3|TRBV28|-
CASSLWVGGGTDTQYF
TGTGCCAGCAGTTTATGGGTGGGAGGAGGCACAGATACGCAGTATTTT
>TRBD2|TRBJ2-2|TRBV7-2|few
CASSSQLAGTGELFF
TGTGCCAGCAGCTCCCAGCTAGCGGGCACCGGGGAGCTGTTTTTT
>TRBD1|TRBJ1-1|TRBV30|-
CAWRPGTGRREAFF
TGTGCCTGGAGACCGGGGACAGGCCGACGTGAAGCTTTCTTT
>TRBD1|TRBJ1-4|TRBV7-2|-
CASSPGGQGRNEKLFF
TGTGCCAGCAGCCCGGGGGGACAGGGTAGAAATGAAAAACTGTTTTTT
>TRBD1|TRBJ1-4|TRBV6-2/TRBV6-3|-
CASSYGDRANEKLFF
TGTGCCAGCAGTTATGGGGACAGAGCTAATGAAAAACTGTTTTTT
>TRBD2|TRBJ2-3|TRBV7-8|-
CASSLAGTSADTQYF
TGTGCCAGCAGCTTAGCCGGGACTAGTGCAGATACGCAGTATTTT
>-|TRBJ2-7|TRBV7-9|few
CASSLSRSGEQYF
TGTGCCAGCAGCTTATCCCGCTCCGGCGAGCAGTACTTC
>TRBD2|TRBJ2-3|TRBV7-2|-
CASSFDFRTSESTDTQYF
TGTGCCAGCAGCTTCGACTTCCGGACTAGCGAAAGCACAGATACGCAGTATTTT
>-|TRBJ1-1|TRBV10-3|-
CAISTTETNTEAFF
TGTGCCATCAGCACGACAGAAACGAACACTGAAGCTTTCTTT
>-|TRBJ1-2|TRBV12-3/TRBV12-4|few
CASSLGRDYGYTF
TGTGCCAGCAGTTTAGGTCGAGACTATGGCTACACCTTC
>TRBD1|TRBJ2-1|TRBV19|-
CATSRDRVDNEQFF
TGTGCCACCTCCCGGGACAGGGTAGACAATGAGCAGTTCTTC
>-|TRBJ2-3|TRBV18|-
CASSPSWGDTDTQYF
TGTGCCAGCTCACCATCCTGGGGGGACACAGATACGCAGTATTTT
>-|TRBJ1-5|TRBV27|few
CASSSQARVKQPQHF
TGTGCCAGCAGTTCTCAAGCCCGGGTCAAACAGCCCCAGCATTTT
>TRBD2|TRBJ2-1|TRBV12-5|-
CASGLVAGVTRAYNEQFF
TGTGCTAGTGGTTTAGTAGCGGGAGTAACCAGGGCCTACAATGAGCAGTTCTTC